This TCR beta chain was obtained from a study of patients and donors after allogeneic stem cell transplantation. MiXCR was run by TCRdb on the RT-PCR reads, yielding one entry per CDR3 protein. This repertoire shows approximately 150,000 distinct CDR3 sequences, about 24% found once; its top ten account for around 26%. CDR3 size: 14 residues. CDR1 and CDR2 (germline): DFQATT, SNEGSKA (reference sequence). V shed 3 bases, J shed 6 bases, and the junction held 5 bases outside the gene matches. This rearrangement joins TRBV20-1 to TRBJ2-3, with 11 bases lining up with TRBD2. Sequenced: blood, either unsorted or a sorted T cell fraction (not recorded which). The receptor comes from a human donor who was either an allogeneic HSCT recipient or a stem cell or donor lymphocyte infusion donor (not recorded which). It is not recorded whose cells these are; they may come from a transplant donor. CDR3 sequence: CSARGGLAADTQYF. CDR3 sequence (DNA): TGCAGTGCTAGGGGGGGACTAGCGGCCGATACGCAGTATTTT.